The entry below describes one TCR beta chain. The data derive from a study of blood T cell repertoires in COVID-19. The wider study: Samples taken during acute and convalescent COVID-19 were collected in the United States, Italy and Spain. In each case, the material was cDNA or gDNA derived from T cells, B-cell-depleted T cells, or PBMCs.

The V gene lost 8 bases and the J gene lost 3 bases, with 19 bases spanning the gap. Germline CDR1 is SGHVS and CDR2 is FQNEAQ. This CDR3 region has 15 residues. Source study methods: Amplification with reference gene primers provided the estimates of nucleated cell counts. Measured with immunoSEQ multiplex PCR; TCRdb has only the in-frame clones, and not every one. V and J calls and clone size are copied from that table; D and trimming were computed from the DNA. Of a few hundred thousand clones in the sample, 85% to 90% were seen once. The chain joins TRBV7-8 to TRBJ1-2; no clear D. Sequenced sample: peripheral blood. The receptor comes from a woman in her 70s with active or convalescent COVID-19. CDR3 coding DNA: TGTGCCAGCTCCCCAGCGTCTTGGGAGGACTATGGCTACACCTTC. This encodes CASSPASWEDYGYTF. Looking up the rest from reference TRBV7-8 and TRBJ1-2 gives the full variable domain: GAGVSQSPRYKVAKRGQDVALRCDPISGHVSLFWYQQALGQGPEFLTYFQNEAQLDKSGLPSDRFFAERPEGSVSTLKIQRTQQEDSAVYLCASSPASWEDYGYTFGSGTRLTVV.